This T cell receptor beta chain originates from a study of cytomegalovirus exposure and HLA in healthy donors. Study as a whole: A prior study identified 120 million or so unique TCR beta sequences from about 200 million T cells. General study results and limits: The study found most TCR sequences rare, yet found some public TCRs in many donors. Reportedly, a later analysis found an Asian-associated ancestry cluster had fewer N-insertions than the roughly 700-donor mean.

When sampled, the donors appeared nominally healthy, though they likely had unrecorded immune exposures. About this clone: The antigen is undetermined.

PCR involved 60 Vbeta and 13 Jbeta primers. Measured with immunoSEQ multiplex PCR; TCRdb has only the in-frame clones, and not every one. The table includes some 140,000 clones, 80% detected once. V was cut by 6 bases and J by 3 bases, with 3 bases left in between. Germline V gene data show CDR1 as MNHNS and CDR2 as SASEGT. This CDR3 has 11 residues. The sequence derives from a man younger than 40 in good health and CMV-seronegative. The specimen sequenced was PBMCs. This chain joins TRBV6-1 and TRBJ1-5; D is uncertain. The CDR3: CASSFNQPQHF. The CDR3 nucleotides are TGTGCCAGCAGCTTCAATCAGCCCCAGCATTTT.